The present T cell receptor (beta chain) was sequenced within a study of cytomegalovirus exposure and HLA in healthy donors. The study sampled nominally healthy donors, though unrecorded immune exposures were likely. Primers for the PCR totalled 60 Vbeta and 13 Jbeta. The data were produced by immunoSEQ multiplex PCR, yet TCRdb's version contains in-frame clones alone and is incomplete. Of roughly 250,000 clones in the sample, about 80% are singletons; the top ten hold about 0.28%. This clone was detected a few times. Its antigen is still unknown. Study-wide findings and caveats: Some TCR beta chains (roughly 150 of them) were listed as cytomegalovirus-associated.

Per the germline V gene, CDR1 is SGHDT and CDR2 is YYEEEE. J lost 5 bases, V lost 3 bases, and 18 bases had no gene match. The CDR3 is 18 amino acids. The sample taken for sequencing was PBMCs. The genes are TRBV5-6 and TRBJ2-3; TRBD2 agrees at 7 bases. The TCR was taken from a girl aged 2 to 10 in good health and CMV-seronegative. CDR3 sequence: CASSSYRGSLVTKDTQYF. CDR3 nucleotide sequence: TGTGCCAGCAGCTCCTACCGCGGGAGTTTGGTTACGAAAGATACGCAGTATTTT.